This entry concerns a single T cell receptor (beta chain). The CDR3 is 14 residues long. V dropped 0 bases and J dropped 6 bases, with 12 bases sitting between them. Germline V gene sequence: CDR1 SGHDT, CDR2 YYEEEE. This table comes from immunoSEQ multiplex PCR, and its TCRdb copy is limited to in-frame clones, with some not included. The sample has fewer than 100,000 clones, roughly 79% seen once. This specimen belongs to a study of radiotherapy plus CTLA-4 blockade in lung cancer. The chain combines TRBV5-6 with TRBJ1-2; perhaps TRBD1 as D (5 bases). This TCR was recovered from a human donor with non-small cell lung cancer whose response to radiotherapy plus ipilimumab could not be evaluated. Some clones in this sample may be carry-over from other donors' samples. Source: peripheral blood, taken from a patient treated with radiotherapy plus ipilimumab. The CDR3 bases are TGTGCCAGCAGCTTGGGCGGGGGAAGCAATGGCTACACCTTC. Protein: CASSLGGGSNGYTF.